The clone carrying this T cell receptor beta chain was picked up many times. Its target is not known. CDR1 is SGHTS, CDR2 YDEGEE, per germline. CDR3 length: 14 amino acids. Trimming left V 0 bases short and J 3 bases short, with 10 bases between. This sample stems from a study of T cells in Graves' hyperthyroidism and ophthalmopathy. Whole-study findings and limits: Blood also showed most of the thyroid clonotypes that were expanded above 0.001.

A patient was excluded if there was uncontrolled infection, other autoimmune disease, pregnancy or lactation. Based on clinical symptoms, serum thyroxine and TRAb, thyroid ultrasound and orbital computed tomography, diagnoses were reached. Using around 10 ml of fresh peripheral blood, PBMCs were prepared. TCR beta CDR3 region amplification was performed from RNA transcripts. First-round RT-PCR of the TCR CDR3 relied on the HTBI primer set. Using its own MiXCR run on the multiplex PCR reads, TCRdb lists one record per CDR3 protein. Of about 400,000 distinct CDR3 sequences in the sample, around 15% are singletons; the top ten hold 25% to 30%.

This clonotype was obtained from a middle-aged man with Graves' ophthalmopathy. The sample taken for sequencing was blood. The rearrangement joins TRBV5-8 to TRBJ2-7; D may be TRBD1 (5 bases). CDR3 in DNA: TGTGCCAGCAGCTTGGACCTCAGGGACTACGAGCAGTACTTC. Protein sequence: CASSLDLRDYEQYF.